Each of the 14 T cell receptor beta chains below was sequenced from the same sample in a study of vaccination effects on CD4 cells after COVID-19. Before any sequencing was done, the ViraFEST assay used viral peptide pools to expand antigen-specific CD4+ T cells. Scientists isolated CD4+ T cells after an approximately ten-day culture period ended. Vaccinated recipients, who were negative for nucleocapsid antibodies, had no history of SARS-CoV-2 infection. Assay: immunoSEQ multiplex PCR; the TCRdb copy retains only in-frame clones and omits some. The repertoire holds 55,000 to 75,000 clones, with around 76% as singletons. Their recognized antigens are unknown. Specimen: CD4+ T cells from PBMCs cultured with HCoV-OC43 spike peptides, collected before COVID-19 vaccination. The subset: HCoV-OC43 spike overlapping peptide pool stimulation. These receptors originate from a human donor who received a COVID-19 vaccine.

This clone was detected only a few times. The rearrangement links TRBV6-6 to TRBJ2-7; D gene ambiguous. There are 13 residues in the CDR3. The germline gives CDR1 MNHNY, CDR2 SVGAGI (reference sequence). V lost 10 bases and J 1 base, leaving 14 bases between the germline ends. CDR3 loop: CATRRDISYEQYV. In DNA, the CDR3 is TGTGCCACCCGGCGTGATATATCCTACGAGCAGTACGTC.

This clone appeared a few times. The chain recombines TRBV2 with TRBJ1-2; D not certain. Deletions cut 3 bases from V and 5 bases from J, with 16 bases between. From germline, CDR1 is SNHLY and CDR2 FYNNEI. CDR3 size: 15 residues. The chain's CDR3 is CASSEHASRLYGYTF. The CDR3 coding sequence is TGTGCCAGCAGTGAGCACGCGTCACGATTGTATGGCTACACCTTC.

The V gene is TRBV5-1, the J gene TRBJ2-5; D call uncertain. V was trimmed by 3 bases and J by 5 bases, leaving 11 bases between them. Germline V lookup: CDR1 SGHRS, CDR2 YFSETQ. The CDR3 covers 13 residues. The CDR3 DNA sequence: TGCGCCAGCAGCTCCCGGGCCCAGGAGACCCAGTACTTC. This gives the protein CASSSRAQETQYF.

This sequence joins TRBV5-5 and TRBJ2-2, with D possibly matching TRBD2 (5 bases). Trimming left V 1 base short and J 4 bases short, with 11 bases between. The CDR3 runs 15 residues. Germline CDR1 reads SGHKS; CDR2 reads YYEKEE (reference sequence). The CDR3 nucleotides are TGTGCCAGCAGCTTGATTGGCGCGGGCACCGGGGAGCTGTTTTTT. This gives the protein CASSLIGAGTGELFF.

This clone was detected a few times. This sequence joins TRBV4-1 and TRBJ2-5; tentatively, D is TRBD2 (6 bases). The CDR3 length is 14 residues. CDR1 MGHRA and CDR2 YSYEKL come from the germline V gene. The V end was cut by 4 bases, the J end by 7 bases, with 16 bases between. The CDR3 DNA reads as TGCGCCAGCAGCCTCGCCGGGACTTCAGGGACCCAGTACTTC. Protein product: CASSLAGTSGTQYF.

This chain links TRBV11-3 with TRBJ2-2; D uncertain. The V gene's germline CDR1 is SGHNT and CDR2 YENEEA. The CDR3 has 14 residues. V shed 5 bases and J shed 2 bases, with 9 bases lying between them. CDR3 protein: CASSLGFNTGELFF. The CDR3 DNA reads as TGTGCCAGCAGCCTTGGTTTCAACACCGGGGAGCTGTTTTTT.

The chain has TRBV6-5 and TRBJ2-3; 9 nucleotides agree with TRBD2. Losses at the gene ends were 2 bases for V and 5 bases for J; bases not matched to a gene: 8. The CDR3 sequence is 16 residues long. Looked up from germline, CDR1 is MNHEY and CDR2 is SVGAGI. The CDR3 here is CASSYGAGGFRDTQYF. The CDR3 DNA reads as TGTGCCAGCAGTTACGGAGCGGGGGGTTTCAGAGATACGCAGTATTTT.

This clone was found once. CDR3 bases: TGTGCCAGCAGTTTAAGGGGGTATCGGGGCTACACCTTC. This sequence encodes CASSLRGYRGYTF. The rearrangement links TRBV27 to TRBJ1-2; TRBD1 might be the D (6 bases). The CDR3 extends over 13 amino acids. The ends were cut back, 2 bases at V and 8 bases at J, with 12 bases in the middle. The germline CDR1 and CDR2 sequences are MNHEY and SMNVEV (reference sequence).

The chain is built from TRBV6-1 and TRBJ1-5, with 7 bases lining up with TRBD1. V was clipped by 2 bases and J by 4 bases; unmatched bases: 5. The length of the CDR3 is 15 residues. Looked up from germline, CDR1 is MNHNS and CDR2 is SASEGT. In nucleotides, the CDR3 is TGTGCCAGCAGTGAATCCGGGACAGAAAATCAGCCCCAGCATTTT. Translating gives CASSESGTENQPQHF.

The V and J genes are TRBV5-1 and TRBJ1-2; the D is unclear. V gave up 0 bases and J gave up 5 bases, with 14 bases separating them. Germline lookup yields CDR1 SGHRS and CDR2 YFSETQ. The CDR3 runs 15 residues. As DNA, the CDR3 is TGCGCCAGCAGCTTGGAGGAGACGGTGGGATATGGCTACACCTTC. Its protein is CASSLEETVGYGYTF.

The chain joins TRBV3-1 (or the pseudogene TRBV3-2) to TRBJ2-3; TRBD2 agrees at 8 bases. V lost 0 bases, J lost 0 bases, and 5 bases stayed unmatched. Germline V CDR1 and CDR2: LGHDT, YNNKEL (reference sequence). This CDR3 is 17 amino acids long. CDR3: CASSQEYLAGSTDTQYF. The DNA of the CDR3 is TGTGCCAGCAGCCAAGAATATCTAGCGGGCAGCACAGATACGCAGTATTTT.

The chain links TRBV3-1 (or the pseudogene TRBV3-2) to TRBJ2-3, with TRBD2 matching 9 bases. Trimming took 5 bases from V and 1 from J; bases not matched to a gene: 4. The CDR3 is 15 amino acids. The germline V gene encodes CDR1 LGHDT and CDR2 YNNKEL (reference sequence). CDR3 loop: CASSESSGGTDTQYF. The CDR3 DNA reads TGTGCCAGCAGCGAATCTAGCGGGGGCACAGATACGCAGTATTTT.

This clone was seen a single time. V gene TRBV5-1 combines with J gene TRBJ2-3; D ambiguous. This CDR3 contains 14 residues. V shed 4 bases and J shed 1 base, with 10 bases lying between them. Germline CDR1 and CDR2: SGHRS and YFSETQ. The CDR3 DNA reads TGCGCCAGCAGCCCTTTGTCAGGCACAGATACGCAGTATTTT. It translates to CASSPLSGTDTQYF.

The chain recombines TRBV30 with TRBJ1-5; TRBD1 aligns across 7 bases. Trimming cost V 0 bases and J 4 bases; bases outside gene matches: 6. Per the germline V gene, CDR1 is GTSNPN and CDR2 is SVGIG (reference sequence). The CDR3 consists of 15 residues. CDR3 residues: CAWSVGTALNQPQHF. The DNA of the CDR3 is TGTGCCTGGAGTGTGGGGACAGCCCTTAATCAGCCCCAGCATTTT.